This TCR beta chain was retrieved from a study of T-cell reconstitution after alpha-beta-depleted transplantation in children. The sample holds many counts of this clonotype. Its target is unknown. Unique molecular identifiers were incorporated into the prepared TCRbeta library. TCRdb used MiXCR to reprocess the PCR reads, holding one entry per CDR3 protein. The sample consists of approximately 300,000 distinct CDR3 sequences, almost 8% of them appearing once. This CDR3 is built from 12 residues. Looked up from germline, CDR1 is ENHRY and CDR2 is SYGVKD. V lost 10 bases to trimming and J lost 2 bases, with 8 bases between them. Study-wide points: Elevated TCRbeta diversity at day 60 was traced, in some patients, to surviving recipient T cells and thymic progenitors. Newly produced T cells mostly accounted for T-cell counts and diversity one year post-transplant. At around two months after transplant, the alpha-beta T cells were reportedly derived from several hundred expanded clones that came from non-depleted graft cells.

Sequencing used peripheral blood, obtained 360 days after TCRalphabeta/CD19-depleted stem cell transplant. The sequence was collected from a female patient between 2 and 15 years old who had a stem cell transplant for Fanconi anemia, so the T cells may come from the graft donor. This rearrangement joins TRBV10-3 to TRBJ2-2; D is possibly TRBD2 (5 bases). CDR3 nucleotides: TGTGCCACACTAGACAACACCGGGGAGCTGTTTTTT. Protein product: CATLDNTGELFF.